A single sample gave rise to the 13 T cell receptor beta chains below, sequenced in a study of T cells in Graves' hyperthyroidism and ophthalmopathy. Regions amplified from RNA transcripts were the TCR beta CDR3 regions. Primed by the HTBI set, a first-round RT-PCR was run on the TCR CDR3. MiXCR, run by TCRdb on the multiplex PCR reads, gives a single entry per CDR3 protein. The table records more than 500,000 distinct CDR3 sequences, 14% of them present only once. Sequences were obtained from blood. Receptors originate from a middle-aged woman with Graves' hyperthyroidism.

This clonotype appeared many times. V is TRBV6-1 and J is TRBJ2-5; perhaps D is TRBD1 or TRBD2 (5 bases each). This CDR3 region has 16 residues. The V gene's germline CDR1 is MNHNS and CDR2 SASEGT. V lost 4 bases to trimming and J lost 1 base, with 16 bases between them. The CDR3 nucleotides read TGTGCCAGCAGTGTGACGGGGCCGAGGGGCCAAGAGACCCAGTACTTC. It codes for CASSVTGPRGQETQYF.

This clonotype has ten or more counts. The V and J genes are TRBV12-5 and TRBJ2-3; D is perhaps TRBD1 (6 bases). The CDR3 extends over 16 amino acids. Trimming removed 1 base from V and 7 bases from J, with 18 bases in between. From germline, CDR1 is LGHNT and CDR2 FRNRAP. DNA for the CDR3: TGTGCTAGTGGTTTGGGACTAACAGGGTCGGTGAATACGCAGTATTTT. It translates to CASGLGLTGSVNTQYF.

This clonotype was found a few times. This rearrangement joins TRBV10-3 to TRBJ2-7, with 9 bases lining up with TRBD2. From germline, CDR1 is ENHRY and CDR2 SYGVKD. Trimming removed 4 bases from V and 5 bases from J; junction bases left unmatched: 9. This CDR3 spans 15 amino acids. CDR3 residues: CAISGGLAYSNEQYF. CDR3 coding DNA: TGTGCCATCAGTGGAGGACTAGCGTATTCAAACGAGCAGTACTTC.

This clonotype showed up many times. The chain uses TRBV27 and TRBJ2-7; D is possibly TRBD1 (6 bases). Germline-derived CDR1 and CDR2 are MNHEY and SMNVEV (reference sequence). V shed 7 bases and J shed 4 bases, with 17 bases lying between them. The CDR3 runs to 14 residues. DNA for the CDR3: TGTGCCAGCAAATACAGGGTCGAACATTACGAGCAGTACTTC. Its translation is CASKYRVEHYEQYF.

The sample holds a few counts of this clonotype. The chain combines TRBV5-5 with TRBJ1-2; D remains unclear. The germline V and J ends were trimmed by 0 bases and 7 bases, with 7 bases remaining between them. The CDR3 sequence is 12 residues long. Germline CDR1 SGHKS, CDR2 YYEKEE (reference sequence). CDR3: CASSLVLSGYTF. CDR3 DNA sequence: TGTGCCAGCAGCTTGGTGTTGTCTGGCTACACCTTC.

Many counts were recorded for this clonotype. The chain employs TRBV5-1 and TRBJ2-3; TRBD2 matches at 7 bases. J was trimmed by 4 bases and V by 2 bases; bases with no gene match: 7. Looked up from germline, CDR1 is SGHRS and CDR2 is YFSETQ. The CDR3 loop spans 15 amino acids. The CDR3 protein is CASSFGAGVADTQYF. The CDR3 DNA reads TGCGCCAGCAGCTTTGGGGCGGGAGTGGCAGATACGCAGTATTTT.

This clonotype was counted ten times or more. The rearrangement links TRBV5-1 to TRBJ2-1, with 8 bases matching TRBD2. This CDR3 spans 15 amino acids. Germline CDR1 reads SGHRS; CDR2 reads YFSETQ. The ends lost 4 bases at V and 8 bases at J; junction bases unmatched: 11. The CDR3 nucleotides are TGCGCCAGCAGCCCCCGGACTAGCTGGGGATATGAGCAGTTCTTC. Translated: CASSPRTSWGYEQFF.

The rearrangement uses TRBV19 and TRBJ2-2; no definite D call. The germline gives CDR1 LNHDA, CDR2 SQIVND (reference sequence). The CDR3 is made up of 12 amino acids. Trimming took off 5 bases at V and 7 bases at J, with 8 bases between the two ends. CDR3 bases: TGTGCCAGTAGTCGTTGGGACGGGGAGCTGTTTTTT. Its translation is CASSRWDGELFF.

The table lists this clonotype with many counts. The CDR3 region is CASSLRDYTGELFF. CDR3 DNA: TGTGCCAGCAGCCTGAGGGACTACACCGGGGAGCTGTTTTTT. J is TRBJ2-2 and V is TRBV7-8; D is possibly TRBD2 (6 bases). The CDR3 contains 14 residues. The V and J ends lost 5 bases and 3 bases respectively, with 10 bases between them. CDR1 SGHVS and CDR2 FQNEAQ come from the germline V gene.

At least ten counts were recorded for this clonotype. The V call is TRBV5-1, the J call TRBJ2-7, with D possibly being TRBD1 (5 bases). In germline, CDR1 is SGHRS, CDR2 YFSETQ. V dropped 3 bases and J dropped 5 bases, with 12 bases sitting between them. The CDR3 covers 13 residues. CDR3 sequence (DNA): TGCGCCAGCAGCTCACGTCTAGGGGACGAGCAGTACTTC. The encoded protein is CASSSRLGDEQYF.

The V gene is TRBV13, the J gene TRBJ1-3; D is unclear. The V gene lost 1 base and the J gene lost 2 bases, with 15 bases spanning the gap. CDR1 is PRHDT and CDR2 is FYEKMQ in the germline V gene (reference sequence). The CDR3 covers 17 residues. This CDR3 is CASSLVGVAATGNTIYF. CDR3 DNA sequence: TGTGCCAGCAGCTTAGTAGGAGTCGCTGCCACTGGAAACACCATATATTTT.

This clonotype was observed a handful of times. This chain joins TRBV7-3 and TRBJ1-2; D uncertain. CDR3 length: 15 amino acids. The V end was cut by 2 bases, the J end by 4 bases, with 14 bases between. Germline V lookup: CDR1 SGHTA, CDR2 FQGTGA. CDR3 sequence reads: CASSLAQGATYGYTF. CDR3 coding DNA: TGTGCCAGCAGCTTAGCCCAAGGAGCGACCTATGGCTACACCTTC.

The gene calls are TRBV12-3 or TRBV12-4 and TRBJ2-3; 8 bases align to TRBD2. With V trimmed by 6 bases and J by 0 bases, 8 bases remained unmatched. This CDR3 is built from 16 residues. CDR3 sequence: CASRPVAGTSTDTQYF. As DNA, the CDR3 is TGTGCCAGCAGACCAGTAGCGGGAACCAGCACAGATACGCAGTATTTT.